The present TCR beta chain was sequenced within a study of blood T cell repertoires in COVID-19. Study at large: Sites in the United States, Italy and Spain provided acute and convalescent COVID-19 samples.

Libraries were prepared by immunoSEQ multiplex PCR; TCRdb keeps only in-frame clonotypes and omits some of them. This sample carries about 420,000 clones, around nine tenths of them seen once, and the ten largest clones take more than 0.7%. Germline V gene lookup returns CDR1 SGHRS and CDR2 YFSETQ. The CDR3 is 14 amino acids. V lost 0 bases to trimming and J lost 4 bases, with 10 bases between them. Recruited during active infection, patients (from Seattle) were subsequently followed longitudinally. V gene TRBV5-1 combines with J gene TRBJ1-2, with a possible D match to TRBD1 (5 bases). This receptor was obtained from a man younger than 30 with COVID-19, enrolled during active disease. Sequenced: peripheral blood. The CDR3, as DNA: TGCGCCAGCAGCTTGGGCAGGGAAGGCTATGGCTACACCTTC. Amino acids: CASSLGREGYGYTF.